These T cell receptor beta chains were read from a single sample in a study of blood T cell repertoires in COVID-19. Using immunoSEQ multiplex PCR, the repertoire was profiled, and TCRdb retains in-frame clones only, with some absent. The data contain 150,000 to 200,000 clones, about 86% of them singletons. Sequencing was performed on peripheral blood. The receptor source for this set is a human donor with acute or convalescent COVID-19. The donor label of this sample is uncertain. The CDR3 runs from the conserved cysteine through the conserved F or W. The order of the fields is clone size, J gene, D gene, V gene, CDR3 DNA, CDR3 protein. D genes are given only for firm matches. Part of the rows lack a size; the others show once, few, many or a class for expanded clones.

clone size: .
J gene: TRBJ1-5
D gene: .
V gene: TRBV6-5
CDR3 DNA: TGTGCCAGCAGCAGACAGAGCAATCAGCCCCAGCATTTT
CDR3 protein: CASSRQSNQPQHF

clone size: .
J gene: TRBJ1-2
D gene: .
V gene: TRBV4-1
CDR3 DNA: TGCGCCAGCAGCCAAGATGACAAAACCAACTATGGCTACACCTTC
CDR3 protein: CASSQDDKTNYGYTF

clone size: .
J gene: TRBJ1-2
D gene: .
V gene: TRBV2
CDR3 DNA: TGTGCCAGCAGTGGACTTAATAGAGGTTATGGCTACACCTTC
CDR3 protein: CASSGLNRGYGYTF

clone size: .
J gene: TRBJ2-7
D gene: TRBD1
V gene: TRBV15
CDR3 DNA: TGTGCCACCAGCAGAGATAGACAGGGCTACGAGCAGTACTTC
CDR3 protein: CATSRDRQGYEQYF

clone size: .
J gene: TRBJ2-3
D gene: TRBD2
V gene: TRBV19
CDR3 DNA: TGTGCCAGTACCCGGCGGGGGGCCTTCGGGCAAGATACGCAGTATTTT
CDR3 protein: CASTRRGAFGQDTQYF

clone size: .
J gene: TRBJ1-6
D gene: .
V gene: TRBV28
CDR3 DNA: TGTGCCAGCACCTCAAGGGGGGGCGCCTATAATTCACCCCTCCACTTT
CDR3 protein: CASTSRGGAYNSPLHF

clone size: few
J gene: TRBJ2-2
D gene: .
V gene: TRBV2
CDR3 DNA: TGTGCCAGCAGTGAAGATTATAATGCCGGGGAGCTGTTTTTT
CDR3 protein: CASSEDYNAGELFF

clone size: .
J gene: TRBJ2-4
D gene: .
V gene: TRBV3-1/TRBV3-2
CDR3 DNA: TGTGCCAGCAGCCAAGAGAAAGGGGGTCGGTCGAAAAAAAACATTCAGTACTTC
CDR3 protein: CASSQEKGGRSKKNIQYF

clone size: .
J gene: TRBJ2-5
D gene: .
V gene: TRBV6-6
CDR3 DNA: TGTGCCAGCAGTGACCCGGGGGAGACCCAGTACTTC
CDR3 protein: CASSDPGETQYF

clone size: .
J gene: TRBJ2-1
D gene: TRBD2
V gene: TRBV28
CDR3 DNA: TGTGCCAGCAGTCAATGGGGGACTAGCCCTAATGAGCAGTTCTTC
CDR3 protein: CASSQWGTSPNEQFF

clone size: .
J gene: TRBJ2-5
D gene: TRBD2
V gene: TRBV5-1
CDR3 DNA: TGCGCCAGCAGCTCCTGGACTAGCGGGGGGCTAGAGACCCAGTACTTC
CDR3 protein: CASSSWTSGGLETQYF

clone size: .
J gene: TRBJ1-5
D gene: TRBD1
V gene: TRBV6-5
CDR3 DNA: TGTGCCACAGGGGGAAAGAGCAATCAGCCCCAGCATTTT
CDR3 protein: CATGGKSNQPQHF

clone size: .
J gene: TRBJ2-5
D gene: TRBD2
V gene: TRBV29-1
CDR3 DNA: TGCAGCGTTGATAAGGCGCGGGGGTTGGCAAAAGAGACCCAGTACTTC
CDR3 protein: CSVDKARGLAKETQYF

clone size: .
J gene: TRBJ2-3
D gene: TRBD2
V gene: TRBV30
CDR3 DNA: TGTGCCTGGAGGAAAGCTAGCGGGACAGATACGCAGTATTTT
CDR3 protein: CAWRKASGTDTQYF

clone size: .
J gene: TRBJ1-5
D gene: TRBD1
V gene: TRBV19
CDR3 DNA: TGTGCCAGTAGTATGCCGACAGGGAGCGATCAGCCCCAGCATTTT
CDR3 protein: CASSMPTGSDQPQHF

clone size: .
J gene: TRBJ2-1
D gene: TRBD1
V gene: TRBV3-1/TRBV3-2
CDR3 DNA: TGTGCCAGCAGCCCAGACAGGGGCAACTACAATGAGCAGTTCTTC
CDR3 protein: CASSPDRGNYNEQFF

clone size: .
J gene: TRBJ2-1
D gene: .
V gene: TRBV5-5
CDR3 DNA: TGTGCCAGCAGCTTGGGTGGGGGGTACAATGAGCAGTTCTTC
CDR3 protein: CASSLGGGYNEQFF

clone size: few
J gene: TRBJ1-2
D gene: .
V gene: TRBV7-8
CDR3 DNA: TGTGCCACTGGGGCACATAAACTGAACTATGGCTACACCTTC
CDR3 protein: CATGAHKLNYGYTF

clone size: .
J gene: TRBJ1-3
D gene: .
V gene: TRBV10-3
CDR3 DNA: TGTGCCAGCGGCCGGGACATAACTGGAAACACCATATATTTT
CDR3 protein: CASGRDITGNTIYF

clone size: .
J gene: TRBJ1-6
D gene: .
V gene: TRBV30
CDR3 DNA: TGTGCCTGGAGGGGGGGGAATAATTCACCCCTCCACTTT
CDR3 protein: CAWRGGNNSPLHF

clone size: .
J gene: TRBJ2-3
D gene: .
V gene: TRBV3-1/TRBV3-2
CDR3 DNA: TGTGCCAGCAGCCAAGACTTCCATACGCAGTATTTT
CDR3 protein: CASSQDFHTQYF

clone size: .
J gene: TRBJ1-1
D gene: .
V gene: TRBV2
CDR3 DNA: TGTGCCAGCAGTGATGGCAGGATGAACACTGAAGCTTTCTTT
CDR3 protein: CASSDGRMNTEAFF

clone size: .
J gene: TRBJ1-6
D gene: .
V gene: TRBV5-1
CDR3 DNA: TGCGCCAGCAGCTTGGGGGCCCCGGGGAATTCACCCCTCCACTTT
CDR3 protein: CASSLGAPGNSPLHF

clone size: .
J gene: TRBJ2-7
D gene: .
V gene: TRBV2
CDR3 DNA: TGTGCCAGCAGTCCAATCTCCTACGAGCAGTACTTC
CDR3 protein: CASSPISYEQYF

clone size: once
J gene: TRBJ1-5
D gene: TRBD1
V gene: TRBV5-1
CDR3 DNA: TGCGCCAGCAGCTTGACAGGGGGTAATCAGCCCCAGCATTTT
CDR3 protein: CASSLTGGNQPQHF

clone size: .
J gene: TRBJ2-7
D gene: .
V gene: TRBV2
CDR3 DNA: TGTGCCAGCAGTGAAATCCCTTACGAGCAGTACTTC
CDR3 protein: CASSEIPYEQYF

clone size: .
J gene: TRBJ1-2
D gene: .
V gene: TRBV25-1
CDR3 DNA: TGTGCCAGCAATTCAGGGACAATGCGTAACTATGGCTACACCTTC
CDR3 protein: CASNSGTMRNYGYTF

clone size: .
J gene: TRBJ2-7
D gene: TRBD2
V gene: TRBV2
CDR3 DNA: TGTGCCAGCAGTGAAAGACTAGCGGTCCACGAGCAGTACTTC
CDR3 protein: CASSERLAVHEQYF

clone size: .
J gene: TRBJ2-3
D gene: .
V gene: TRBV7-3
CDR3 DNA: TGTGCCAGCAGCTTATCGCGACAGGACACAGATACGCAGTATTTT
CDR3 protein: CASSLSRQDTDTQYF

clone size: .
J gene: TRBJ2-1
D gene: .
V gene: TRBV11-3
CDR3 DNA: TGTGCCAGCAGCTTAGGCGGGGAGGCCTACAATGAGCAGTTCTTC
CDR3 protein: CASSLGGEAYNEQFF